Listed below are T cell receptor beta chains from one sample, sequenced in a study of cytomegalovirus exposure and HLA in healthy donors. TCRdb keeps only in-frame clones here, not all; method: immunoSEQ multiplex PCR. The sample has roughly 150,000 clones; over 70% are singletons. The specimen sequenced was PBMCs. The receptors shown here come from a man aged 30 to 45 in good health and CMV-seronegative. Both conserved end residues are part of each CDR3. The D gene is left open where the match is weak. Only part of the rows carry a size: once, few, many, or a class if the clone is expanded.

J: TRBJ1-2
D: TRBD1
size: -
V: TRBV28
CDR3: CASSLSGGQGRGYTF
DNA: TGTGCCAGCAGTTTATCCGGGGGACAGGGGAGAGGCTACACCTTC

J: TRBJ2-3
D: -
size: few
V: TRBV6-5
CDR3: CASSYSSLSTDTQYF
DNA: TGTGCCAGCAGTTACTCATCCCTCTCCACAGATACGCAGTATTTT

J: TRBJ2-1
D: -
size: -
V: TRBV5-1
CDR3: CASSLVQAYNEQFF
DNA: TGCGCCAGCAGCTTGGTACAGGCCTACAATGAGCAGTTCTTC

J: TRBJ2-2
D: TRBD2
size: -
V: TRBV5-1
CDR3: CASSLTSDNTGELFF
DNA: TGCGCCAGCAGCCTGACTAGCGACAACACCGGGGAGCTGTTTTTT

J: TRBJ2-7
D: TRBD2
size: -
V: TRBV7-9
CDR3: CASSLSGGVYEQYF
DNA: TGTGCCAGCAGCTTATCGGGGGGTGTCTACGAGCAGTACTTC

J: TRBJ2-3
D: -
size: -
V: TRBV19
CDR3: CASKSPVTDTQYF
DNA: TGTGCCAGTAAATCCCCCGTCACAGATACGCAGTATTTT

J: TRBJ2-4
D: -
size: -
V: TRBV19
CDR3: CASKGLAKNIQYF
DNA: TGTGCCAGTAAGGGGCTAGCCAAAAACATTCAGTACTTC

J: TRBJ1-2
D: -
size: -
V: TRBV7-2
CDR3: CASSLGGGAGYTF
DNA: TGTGCCAGCAGCTTAGGCGGGGGCGCCGGCTACACCTTC

J: TRBJ2-3
D: -
size: -
V: TRBV9
CDR3: CASSVGTGITDTQYF
DNA: TGTGCCAGCAGCGTAGGGACCGGGATCACGGATACGCAGTATTTT

J: TRBJ2-7
D: TRBD1
size: -
V: TRBV29-1
CDR3: CSVSDATGGRQYF
DNA: TGCAGCGTTTCCGATGCGACAGGGGGCCGGCAGTACTTC

J: TRBJ1-2
D: TRBD1
size: -
V: TRBV6-5
CDR3: CASSREDREGNGYTF
DNA: TGTGCCAGCAGCCGAGAGGACAGGGAGGGTAATGGCTACACCTTC

J: TRBJ2-7
D: -
size: -
V: TRBV7-2
CDR3: CASSSGNEQYF
DNA: TGTGCCAGCAGCTCAGGAAACGAGCAGTACTTC

J: TRBJ2-5
D: TRBD2
size: -
V: TRBV10-2
CDR3: CASRLAGQETQYF
DNA: TGCGCCAGCAGGTTAGCGGGACAAGAGACCCAGTACTTC

J: TRBJ1-3
D: -
size: once
V: TRBV6-1
CDR3: CASARQGRGNTIYF
DNA: TGTGCCAGCGCCCGGCAGGGGCGTGGAAACACCATATATTTT

J: TRBJ2-3
D: -
size: -
V: TRBV11-2
CDR3: CASSYGSGDTQYF
DNA: TGTGCCAGCAGCTACGGGAGCGGCGATACGCAGTATTTT

J: TRBJ2-7
D: -
size: -
V: TRBV4-1
CDR3: CASSQGTSYEQYF
DNA: TGCGCCAGCAGCCAGGGAACTAGCTACGAGCAGTACTTC

J: TRBJ2-1
D: TRBD2
size: -
V: TRBV28
CDR3: CASKSPGLEGYNEQFF
DNA: TGTGCCAGCAAGTCCCCGGGACTAGAGGGGTACAATGAGCAGTTCTTC

J: TRBJ1-2
D: -
size: -
V: TRBV2
CDR3: CASKTDYGYTF
DNA: TGTGCCAGCAAGACAGACTATGGCTACACCTTC

J: TRBJ2-7
D: TRBD1
size: -
V: TRBV5-1
CDR3: CASSSTGGFTYEQYF
DNA: TGCGCCAGCAGCTCGACAGGGGGCTTCACCTACGAGCAGTACTTC

J: TRBJ2-1
D: TRBD2
size: -
V: TRBV5-4
CDR3: CASSPGGVGNEQFF
DNA: TGTGCCAGCAGCCCCGGGGGGGTGGGGAATGAGCAGTTCTTC

J: TRBJ2-3
D: -
size: few
V: TRBV5-5
CDR3: CASSAHKEVDTQYF
DNA: TGTGCCAGCAGCGCACACAAGGAGGTAGATACGCAGTATTTT

J: TRBJ1-4
D: -
size: -
V: TRBV27
CDR3: CASRPGFRDEKLFF
DNA: TGTGCCAGCAGGCCAGGCTTTAGAGATGAAAAACTGTTTTTT

J: TRBJ2-3
D: -
size: -
V: TRBV11-2
CDR3: CASTKGGATDTQYF
DNA: TGTGCCAGCACCAAGGGGGGGGCCACAGATACGCAGTATTTT

J: TRBJ2-5
D: -
size: -
V: TRBV28
CDR3: CASSFRGREETQYF
DNA: TGTGCCAGCAGTTTCAGGGGCAGGGAAGAGACCCAGTACTTC

J: TRBJ2-5
D: -
size: -
V: TRBV29-1
CDR3: CSVADNQETQYF
DNA: TGCAGCGTCGCGGACAACCAAGAGACCCAGTACTTC

J: TRBJ1-1
D: -
size: -
V: TRBV11-3
CDR3: CASSLSQNTEAFF
DNA: TGTGCCAGCAGCTTAAGCCAGAACACTGAAGCTTTCTTT

J: TRBJ2-6
D: -
size: -
V: TRBV28
CDR3: CASSLRQALANVLTF
DNA: TGTGCCAGCAGTCTCCGACAGGCTTTAGCCAACGTCCTGACTTTC

J: TRBJ1-1
D: -
size: few
V: TRBV5-1
CDR3: CASSLPTGNTEAFF
DNA: TGCGCCAGCAGCTTGCCGACAGGGAACACTGAAGCTTTCTTT

J: TRBJ2-1
D: TRBD2
size: once
V: TRBV7-8
CDR3: CASSLYAAGGYNEQFF
DNA: TGTGCCAGCAGCTTATATGCCGCGGGAGGTTACAATGAGCAGTTCTTC

J: TRBJ1-1
D: TRBD1
size: -
V: TRBV7-9
CDR3: CASSSGQGAPTEAFF
DNA: TGTGCCAGCAGCTCGGGACAGGGGGCGCCCACTGAAGCTTTCTTT

J: TRBJ1-1
D: -
size: -
V: TRBV7-2
CDR3: CASSSGLTNTEAFF
DNA: TGTGCCAGCAGCTCGGGACTTACGAACACTGAAGCTTTCTTT

J: TRBJ1-2
D: -
size: -
V: TRBV28
CDR3: CASGNRNYGYTF
DNA: TGTGCCAGCGGCAACAGAAACTATGGCTACACCTTC

J: TRBJ2-3
D: -
size: -
V: TRBV29-1
CDR3: CSVPEGGTWGDTQYF
DNA: TGCAGCGTACCCGAGGGCGGGACGTGGGGAGATACGCAGTATTTT